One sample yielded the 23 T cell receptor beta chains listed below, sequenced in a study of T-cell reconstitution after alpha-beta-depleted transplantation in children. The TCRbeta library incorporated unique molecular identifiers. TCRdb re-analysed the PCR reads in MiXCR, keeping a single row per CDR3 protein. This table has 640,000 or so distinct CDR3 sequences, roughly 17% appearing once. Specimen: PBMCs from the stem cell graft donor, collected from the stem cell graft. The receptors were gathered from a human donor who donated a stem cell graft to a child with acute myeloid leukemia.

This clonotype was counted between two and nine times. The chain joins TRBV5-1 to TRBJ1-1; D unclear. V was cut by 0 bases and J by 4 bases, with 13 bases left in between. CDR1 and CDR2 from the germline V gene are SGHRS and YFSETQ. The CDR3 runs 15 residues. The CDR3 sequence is CASSLGGPAGTEAFF. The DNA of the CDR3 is TGCGCCAGCAGCTTGGGTGGTCCCGCCGGCACTGAAGCTTTCTTT.

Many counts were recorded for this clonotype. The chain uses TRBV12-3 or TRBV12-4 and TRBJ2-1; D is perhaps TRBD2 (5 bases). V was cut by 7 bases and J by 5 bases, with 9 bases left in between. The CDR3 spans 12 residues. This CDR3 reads CASNWENNEQFF. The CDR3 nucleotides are TGTGCCAGCAATTGGGAGAACAATGAGCAGTTCTTC.

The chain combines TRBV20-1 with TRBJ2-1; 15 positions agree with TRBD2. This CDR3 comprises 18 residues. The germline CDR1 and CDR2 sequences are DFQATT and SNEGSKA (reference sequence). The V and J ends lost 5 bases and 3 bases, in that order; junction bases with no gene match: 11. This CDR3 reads CSASYGLAGGPSYNEQFF. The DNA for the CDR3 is TGCAGTGCTTCCTACGGACTAGCGGGGGGGCCGAGCTACAATGAGCAGTTCTTC.

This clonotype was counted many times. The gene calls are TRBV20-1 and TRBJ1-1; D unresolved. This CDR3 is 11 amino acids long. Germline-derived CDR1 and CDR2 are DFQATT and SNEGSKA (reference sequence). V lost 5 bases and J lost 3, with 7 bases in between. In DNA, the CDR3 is TGCAGTGCTGATGGAGACACTGAAGCTTTCTTT. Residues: CSADGDTEAFF.

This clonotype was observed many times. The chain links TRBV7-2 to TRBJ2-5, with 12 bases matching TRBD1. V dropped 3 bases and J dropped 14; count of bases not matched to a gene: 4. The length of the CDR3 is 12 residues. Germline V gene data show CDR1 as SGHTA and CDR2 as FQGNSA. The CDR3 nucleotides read TGTGCCAGCAGCTTGGGACAGGGGGCCTTTTACTTC. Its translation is CASSLGQGAFYF.

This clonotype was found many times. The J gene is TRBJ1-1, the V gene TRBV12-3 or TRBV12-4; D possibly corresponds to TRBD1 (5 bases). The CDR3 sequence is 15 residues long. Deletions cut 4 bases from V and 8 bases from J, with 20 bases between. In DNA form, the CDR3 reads TGTGCCAGCAGTTCAACGGGACGGGGAACAAGAGAAGCTTTCTTT. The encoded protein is CASSSTGRGTREAFF.

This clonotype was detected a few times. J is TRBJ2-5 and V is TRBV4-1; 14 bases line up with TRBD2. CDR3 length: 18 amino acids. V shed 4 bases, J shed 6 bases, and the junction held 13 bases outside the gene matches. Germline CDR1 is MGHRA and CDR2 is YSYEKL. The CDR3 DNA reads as TGCGCCAGCAGCCGCGGACTAGCGGGGGGCAAAGGTTCCCAGACCCAGTACTTC. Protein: CASSRGLAGGKGSQTQYF.

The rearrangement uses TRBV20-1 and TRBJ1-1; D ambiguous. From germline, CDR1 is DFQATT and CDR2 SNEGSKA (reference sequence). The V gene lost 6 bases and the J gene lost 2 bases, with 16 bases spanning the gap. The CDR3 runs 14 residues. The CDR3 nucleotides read TGCAGTGCCCCAAGTGTGGCCCCTAACACTGAAGCTTTCTTT. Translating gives CSAPSVAPNTEAFF.

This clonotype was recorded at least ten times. The CDR3 DNA is TGCAGTGCTAGAACCCCGGGACAGGGGGCGAACCAGTACTTC. Protein product: CSARTPGQGANQYF. The chain links TRBV20-1 to TRBJ2-7; 12 bases fit TRBD1. Germline CDR1 is DFQATT and CDR2 is SNEGSKA (reference sequence). The CDR3 runs 14 residues. V lost 2 bases, J lost 10 bases, and 9 bases stayed unmatched.

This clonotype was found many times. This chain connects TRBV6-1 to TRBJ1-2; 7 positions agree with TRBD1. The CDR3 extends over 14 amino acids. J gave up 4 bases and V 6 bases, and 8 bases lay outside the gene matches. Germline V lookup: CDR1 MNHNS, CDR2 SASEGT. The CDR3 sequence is CASRDRTGGYGYTF. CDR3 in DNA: TGTGCCAGCAGGGATAGGACAGGTGGCTATGGCTACACCTTC.

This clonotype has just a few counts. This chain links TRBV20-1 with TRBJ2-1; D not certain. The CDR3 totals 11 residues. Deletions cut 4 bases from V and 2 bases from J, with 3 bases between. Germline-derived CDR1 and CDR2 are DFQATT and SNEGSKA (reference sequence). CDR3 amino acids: CSANPYNEQFF. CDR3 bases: TGCAGTGCTAACCCCTACAATGAGCAGTTCTTC.

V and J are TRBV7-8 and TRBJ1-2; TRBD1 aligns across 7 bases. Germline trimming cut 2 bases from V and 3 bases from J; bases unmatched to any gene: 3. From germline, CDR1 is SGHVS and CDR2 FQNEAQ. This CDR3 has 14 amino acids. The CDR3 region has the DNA TGTGCCAGCAGCTTAACAGGGGCGGACTATGGCTACACCTTC. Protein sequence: CASSLTGADYGYTF.

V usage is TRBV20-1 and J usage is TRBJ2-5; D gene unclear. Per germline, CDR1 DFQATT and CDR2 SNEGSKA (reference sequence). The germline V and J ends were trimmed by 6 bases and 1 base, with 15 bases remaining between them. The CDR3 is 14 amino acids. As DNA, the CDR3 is TGCAGTGCCTTGGGTACCCGGGCCCAAGAGACCCAGTACTTC. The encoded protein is CSALGTRAQETQYF.

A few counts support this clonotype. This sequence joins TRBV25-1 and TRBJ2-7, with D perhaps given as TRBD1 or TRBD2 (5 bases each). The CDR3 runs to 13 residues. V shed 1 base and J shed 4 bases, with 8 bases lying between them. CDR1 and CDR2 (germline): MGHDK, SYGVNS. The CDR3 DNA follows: TGTGCCAGCAGTGAATTTGGGGGATACGAGCAGTACTTC. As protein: CASSEFGGYEQYF.

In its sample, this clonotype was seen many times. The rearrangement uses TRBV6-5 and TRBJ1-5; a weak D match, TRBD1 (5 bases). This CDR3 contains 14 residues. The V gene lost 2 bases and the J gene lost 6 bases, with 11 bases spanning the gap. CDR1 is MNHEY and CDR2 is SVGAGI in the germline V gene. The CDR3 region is CASSYRGSGQPQHF. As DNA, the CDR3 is TGTGCCAGCAGTTACCGGGGGTCGGGTCAGCCCCAGCATTTT.

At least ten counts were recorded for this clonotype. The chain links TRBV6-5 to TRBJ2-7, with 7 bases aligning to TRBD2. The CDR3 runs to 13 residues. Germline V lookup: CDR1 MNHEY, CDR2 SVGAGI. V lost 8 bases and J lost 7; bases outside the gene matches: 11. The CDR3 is CASRYLAEGEQYF. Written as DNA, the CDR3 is TGTGCCAGCCGATATCTAGCGGAAGGAGAGCAGTACTTC.

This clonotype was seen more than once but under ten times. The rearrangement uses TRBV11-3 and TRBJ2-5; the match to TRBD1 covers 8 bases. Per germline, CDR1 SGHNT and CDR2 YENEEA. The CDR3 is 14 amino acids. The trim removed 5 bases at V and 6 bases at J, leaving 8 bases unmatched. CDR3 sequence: CASSHLDRAKTQYF. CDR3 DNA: TGTGCCAGCAGCCACCTGGACAGGGCGAAGACCCAGTACTTC. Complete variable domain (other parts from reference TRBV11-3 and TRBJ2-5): EAGVVQSPRYKIIEKKQPVAFWCNPISGHNTLYWYLQNLGQGPELLIRYENEEAVDDSQLPKDRFSAERLKGVDSTLKIQPAELGDSAVYLCASSHLDRAKTQYFGPGTRLLVL.

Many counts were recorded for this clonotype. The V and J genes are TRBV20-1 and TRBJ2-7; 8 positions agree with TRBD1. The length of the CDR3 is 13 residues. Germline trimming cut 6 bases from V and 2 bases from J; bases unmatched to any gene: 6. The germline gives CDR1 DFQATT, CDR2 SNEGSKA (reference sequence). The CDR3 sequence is CSAQQQGAYEQYV. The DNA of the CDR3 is TGCAGTGCCCAACAACAGGGGGCCTACGAGCAGTACGTC.

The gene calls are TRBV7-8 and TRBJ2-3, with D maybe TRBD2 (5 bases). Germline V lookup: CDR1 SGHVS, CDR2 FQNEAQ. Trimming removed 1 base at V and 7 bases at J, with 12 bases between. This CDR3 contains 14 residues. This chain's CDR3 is CASSLVSHGNTQYF. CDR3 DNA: TGTGCCAGCAGCTTAGTCTCACACGGGAATACGCAGTATTTT.

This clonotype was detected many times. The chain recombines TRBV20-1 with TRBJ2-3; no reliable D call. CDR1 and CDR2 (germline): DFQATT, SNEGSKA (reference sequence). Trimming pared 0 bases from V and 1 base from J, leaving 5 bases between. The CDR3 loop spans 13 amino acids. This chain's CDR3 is CSAREPGTDTQYF. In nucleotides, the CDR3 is TGCAGTGCTAGAGAACCAGGCACAGATACGCAGTATTTT.

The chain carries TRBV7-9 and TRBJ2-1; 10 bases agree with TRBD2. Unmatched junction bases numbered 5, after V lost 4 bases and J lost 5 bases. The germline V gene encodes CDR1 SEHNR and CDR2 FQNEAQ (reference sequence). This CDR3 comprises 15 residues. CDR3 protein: CASSSQRGGNNEQFF. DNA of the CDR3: TGTGCCAGCAGCTCCCAGCGGGGGGGCAACAATGAGCAGTTCTTC.

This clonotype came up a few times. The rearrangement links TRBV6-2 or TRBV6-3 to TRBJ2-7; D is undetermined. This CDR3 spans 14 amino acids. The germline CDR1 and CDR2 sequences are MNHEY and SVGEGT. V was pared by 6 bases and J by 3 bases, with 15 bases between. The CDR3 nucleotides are TGTGCCAGCAGAGACTCCGGGCCCCTCTACGAGCAGTACTTC. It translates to CASRDSGPLYEQYF.

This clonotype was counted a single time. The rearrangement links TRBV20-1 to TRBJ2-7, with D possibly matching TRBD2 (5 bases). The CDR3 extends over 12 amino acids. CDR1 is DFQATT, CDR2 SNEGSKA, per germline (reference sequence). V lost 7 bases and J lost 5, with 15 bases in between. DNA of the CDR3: TGCAGTGTGATAGGAGGTAGGAACGAGCAGTACTTC. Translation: CSVIGGRNEQYF.